Shown below are 31 T cell receptor beta chains from a single sample sequenced in a study of blood T cell repertoires in COVID-19. Produced via immunoSEQ multiplex PCR; TCRdb's table is partial and in-frame only. Here the sample spans approximately 400,000 clones, 89% being singletons. Input material: peripheral blood. Receptors were obtained from a man aged 40-50 years with acute or convalescent COVID-19.

V is TRBV28 and J is TRBJ2-5, with 10 positions matching TRBD1. V dropped 7 bases and J dropped 5; count of bases not matched to a gene: 7. CDR3 size: 14 residues. CDR1 is MDHEN, CDR2 SYDVKM, per germline. The CDR3: CASKGTGVLETQYF. In nucleotides, the CDR3 is TGTGCCAGCAAGGGGACAGGGGTTTTGGAGACCCAGTACTTC.

CDR3 sequence reads: CASKPTVNNQPQHF. CDR3 nucleotide sequence: TGTGCCAGCAAACCTACAGTAAACAATCAGCCCCAGCATTTT. The chain couples TRBV27 to TRBJ1-5; D gene uncertain. This CDR3 has 14 amino acids. The germline V gene has CDR1 MNHEY and CDR2 SMNVEV (reference sequence). V was shortened by 7 bases and J by 3 bases, with 13 bases between the two germline ends.

The rearrangement joins TRBV7-8 to TRBJ2-7; no reliable D call. This CDR3 region has 12 residues. Germline loops: CDR1 SGHVS, CDR2 FQNEAQ. V lost 1 base to trimming and J lost 2 bases, with 3 bases between them. As DNA, the CDR3 is TGTGCCAGCAGCTTAGAGCCCTACGAGCAGTACTTC. It translates to CASSLEPYEQYF.

The CDR3 is CASSSGQGTNEKLFF. The CDR3, as DNA: TGTGCCAGTAGTTCTGGACAGGGCACTAATGAAAAACTGTTTTTT. The J gene is TRBJ1-4, the V gene TRBV19; the match to TRBD1 covers 8 bases. The CDR3 runs 15 residues. Per the germline V gene, CDR1 is LNHDA and CDR2 is SQIVND (reference sequence). With 5 bases clipped from V and 2 bases from J, the junction kept 4 bases outside the gene matches. Filled out from reference TRBV19 and TRBJ1-4, the complete variable domain reads DGGITQSPKYLFRKEGQNVTLSCEQNLNHDAMYWYRQDPGQGLRLIYYSQIVNDFQKGDIAEGYSVSREKKESFPLTVTSAQKNPTAFYLCASSSGQGTNEKLFFGSGTQLSVL.

The V gene is TRBV4-3, the J gene TRBJ2-1, with 9 bases that match TRBD2. With V trimmed by 0 bases and J by 8 bases, 11 bases remained unmatched. This CDR3 has 17 amino acids. Germline V gives CDR1 LGHNA, CDR2 YSLEER. CDR3 sequence: CASSQDPASGAGDEQFF. CDR3 DNA sequence: TGCGCCAGCAGCCAAGATCCGGCTAGCGGGGCTGGGGATGAGCAGTTCTTC.

The V and J genes are TRBV29-1 and TRBJ1-1; TRBD1 agrees at 7 bases. The CDR3 sequence is 13 residues long. The V and J ends lost 5 bases and 4 bases, in that order; junction bases with no gene match: 7. Germline V gene data show CDR1 as SQVTM and CDR2 as ANQGSEA. The CDR3, as DNA: TGCAGCGTTTCGGGACAGTACATCACTGAAGCTTTCTTT. Encoded protein: CSVSGQYITEAFF.

The chain has TRBV7-6 and TRBJ1-1; 8 nucleotides match TRBD1. V was clipped by 3 bases and J by 0 bases; unmatched bases: 9. Germline CDR1 SGHVS, CDR2 FNYEAQ. CDR3 length: 17 residues. The CDR3: CASSLRPTGELNTEAFF. In nucleotides, the CDR3 is TGTGCCAGCAGCTTGCGCCCGACAGGGGAACTGAACACTGAAGCTTTCTTT.

V is TRBV5-1 and J is TRBJ2-1; a weak D match, TRBD2 (6 bases). Trimming removed 2 bases at V and 7 bases at J, with 10 bases between. Germline CDR1 SGHRS, CDR2 YFSETQ. There are 13 residues in the CDR3. This CDR3 reads CASSFRLVNEQFF. DNA for the CDR3: TGCGCCAGCAGCTTTCGACTAGTTAATGAGCAGTTCTTC.

The chain combines TRBV5-4 with TRBJ1-2, with D possibly matching TRBD1 (6 bases). Trimming left V 3 bases short and J 6 bases short, with 18 bases between. The CDR3 contains 15 residues. Per germline, CDR1 SGHNT and CDR2 YYREEE (reference sequence). CDR3 DNA: TGTGCCAGCAGCTCCCAAGGGGGGGGAAAAAATGGCTACACCTTC. Amino acids: CASSSQGGGKNGYTF. Full variable domain (outside the CDR3, taken from reference TRBV5-4 and TRBJ1-2): ETGVTQSPTHLIKTRGQQVTLRCSSQSGHNTVSWYQQALGQGPQFIFQYYREEENGRGNFPPRFSGLQFPNYSSELNVNALELDDSALYLCASSSQGGGKNGYTFGSGTRLTVV.

For this clone: The final CDR3 position lacks the conserved phenylalanine or tryptophan, pointing to a likely read error. The DNA is left out, because the CDR3 cannot be placed on it with certainty; the CDR3 is given as TCRdb lists it. V usage is TRBV12-5 and J usage is TRBJ1-1; TRBD1 reflects the table's D call only, with no check against the DNA. The CDR3 adds up to 10 amino acids, both ends counted. Germline assignment: CDR1 LGHNT and CDR2 FRNRAP. CDR3 residues: CASGLGQSSY.

The chain joins TRBV6-6 to TRBJ1-5; 7 bases agree with TRBD1. CDR1 and CDR2 from the germline V gene are MNHNY and SVGAGI (reference sequence). The CDR3 extends over 15 amino acids. V gave up 5 bases and J gave up 5 bases; unmatched junction bases: 9. CDR3 sequence: CASSTHRDSDQPQHF. The CDR3 nucleotides read TGTGCCAGCAGTACGCACCGGGACAGTGATCAGCCCCAGCATTTT.

This clone has only a few counts. This rearrangement joins TRBV3-1 (or the pseudogene TRBV3-2) to TRBJ2-1, with 9 bases matching TRBD2. CDR3 size: 14 residues. Trimming took 6 bases from V and 7 from J; bases not matched to a gene: 7. Germline V gene sequence: CDR1 LGHDT, CDR2 YNNKEL (reference sequence). CDR3 coding DNA: TGTGCCAGCAGTCGACTAGCGGTCTCGAATGAGCAGTTCTTC. Its protein product is CASSRLAVSNEQFF.

The gene calls are TRBV5-5 and TRBJ2-5; 9 bases fit TRBD1. J was trimmed by 2 bases and V by 4 bases; bases with no gene match: 9. The CDR3 covers 16 residues. Looked up from germline, CDR1 is SGHKS and CDR2 is YYEKEE (reference sequence). This chain's CDR3 is CASSHQTGGKQETQYF. CDR3 coding DNA: TGTGCCAGCAGCCATCAGACAGGGGGAAAGCAAGAGACCCAGTACTTC.

V usage is TRBV19 and J usage is TRBJ2-1, with 8 bases lining up with TRBD1. From germline, CDR1 is LNHDA and CDR2 SQIVND (reference sequence). After removal of 5 bases from V and 4 bases from J, the junction contained 10 bases not matched to a gene. The CDR3 loop spans 16 amino acids. In DNA, the CDR3 is TGTGCCAGTAGTCCCCAGGGGGCGGTCAGATACAATGAGCAGTTCTTC. It specifies CASSPQGAVRYNEQFF.

V is TRBV5-1 and J is TRBJ1-3; TRBD1 matches at 7 bases. The CDR3 runs 16 residues. Germline V gene sequence: CDR1 SGHRS, CDR2 YFSETQ. V trimming: 1 base; J trimming: 2 bases; junction bases outside the gene matches: 6. CDR3 nucleotides: TGCGCCAGCAGCTTGTTAGGCAGGGGGACTGGAAACACCATATATTTT. Translating gives CASSLLGRGTGNTIYF.

The chain uses TRBV6-5 and TRBJ2-1, with 9 nucleotides matching TRBD1. Germline assignment: CDR1 MNHEY and CDR2 SVGAGI. V trimming: 0 bases; J trimming: 4 bases; junction bases outside the gene matches: 1. The CDR3 spans 15 residues. The CDR3 reads CASSYSGQGYNEQFF. The CDR3 region has the DNA TGTGCCAGCAGTTACTCGGGACAGGGTTACAATGAGCAGTTCTTC.

This chain connects TRBV19 to TRBJ2-4, with D possibly being TRBD2 (5 bases). This CDR3 comprises 14 residues. V was clipped by 3 bases and J by 1 base, with 7 bases between them. Germline lookup yields CDR1 LNHDA and CDR2 SQIVND (reference sequence). CDR3 nucleotide sequence: TGTGCCAGTAGTATCGGGGAGGCCAAAAACATTCAGTACTTC. This codes for CASSIGEAKNIQYF.

The V and J genes are TRBV28 and TRBJ2-6; 7 bases agree with TRBD1. With V trimmed by 8 bases and J by 4 bases, 11 bases remained unmatched. This CDR3 contains 16 residues. Germline V lookup: CDR1 MDHEN, CDR2 SYDVKM. Written as DNA, the CDR3 is TGTGCCAGCTCCGGGACAGTAACGTTCGGGGCCAACGTCCTGACTTTC. This codes for CASSGTVTFGANVLTF.

The gene calls are TRBV30 and TRBJ1-5, with D perhaps matching TRBD1 (5 bases). V lost 2 bases and J 5 bases, leaving 10 bases between the germline ends. The CDR3 sequence is 13 residues long. Per germline, CDR1 GTSNPN and CDR2 SVGIG (reference sequence). In nucleotides, the CDR3 is TGTGCCTGGAGTTCCAGGGTTGATCAGCCCCAGCATTTT. Protein product: CAWSSRVDQPQHF.

The rearrangement uses TRBV7-2 and TRBJ1-4, with D perhaps matching TRBD1 (6 bases). V was shortened by 2 bases and J by 10 bases, with 14 bases between the two germline ends. Germline V gene data show CDR1 as SGHTA and CDR2 as FQGNSA. The CDR3 loop spans 14 amino acids. CDR3 in amino acids: CASSLQGRGRKLFF. The CDR3 DNA reads as TGTGCCAGCAGCTTACAAGGCAGGGGTAGAAAACTGTTTTTT.

This chain joins TRBV9 and TRBJ1-1; D gene unclear. Between the trimmed V and J ends, which lost 0 bases and 5 bases, there was a span of 8 bases. Per germline, CDR1 SGDLS and CDR2 YYNGEE. The CDR3 contains 13 residues. DNA of the CDR3: TGTGCCAGCAGCGTAGATACAGTAACTGAAGCTTTCTTT. Translated: CASSVDTVTEAFF.

The V gene is TRBV2, the J gene TRBJ2-7; 9 bases map to TRBD1. The CDR3 contains 12 residues. J lost 3 bases, V lost 11 bases, and 5 bases had no gene match. From germline, CDR1 is SNHLY and CDR2 FYNNEI. The CDR3 coding sequence is TGTGCCGGGGGGACAGGGAACTACGAGCAGTACTTC. Translation gives CAGGTGNYEQYF.

The genes are TRBV6-1 and TRBJ2-3; 7 bases fit TRBD2. The CDR3 loop spans 16 amino acids. CDR1 MNHNS and CDR2 SASEGT come from the germline V gene. V lost 2 bases, J lost 3 bases, and 8 bases stayed unmatched. The CDR3 loop reads CASSESVGGSTDTQYF. In nucleotides, the CDR3 is TGTGCCAGCAGTGAATCGGTCGGCGGGAGTACAGATACGCAGTATTTT.

On this clone itself: This same CDR3 is encoded by further DNA sequences in the sample. J is TRBJ1-2 and V is TRBV9, with TRBD1 identical over 8 bases. The CDR3 is 14 amino acids. The V segment lost 0 bases and the J segment 8 bases; nucleotides outside the gene matches: 6. Germline CDR1 SGDLS, CDR2 YYNGEE. The CDR3 sequence: CASSVGQGAGGYTF. The CDR3 nucleotides read TGTGCCAGCAGCGTAGGCCAGGGGGCAGGGGGCTACACCTTC.

The chain couples TRBV9 to TRBJ1-6; D might be TRBD1 (6 bases). V lost 0 bases, J lost 8 bases, and 12 bases lay in between. Per germline, CDR1 SGDLS and CDR2 YYNGEE. CDR3 size: 15 residues. The CDR3 region is CASSVGRGRYSPLHF. CDR3 DNA sequence: TGTGCCAGCAGCGTAGGCAGGGGAAGGTATTCACCCCTCCACTTT.

This clone was found a few times. The sample holds other DNA sequences that translate to the same CDR3. The CDR3 spells CSVGGTGVSEQYF. The CDR3 DNA reads TGCAGCGTTGGAGGGACAGGGGTGTCCGAGCAGTACTTC. The J gene is TRBJ2-7, the V gene TRBV29-1, with 10 bases that match TRBD1. The junction had 6 bases not matched to a gene; V was cut back by 4 bases and J by 6 bases. The CDR3 consists of 13 residues. CDR1 is SQVTM and CDR2 is ANQGSEA in the germline V gene.

The CDR3 spells CAISDRGPRGYTF. In DNA form, the CDR3 reads TGTGCCATCAGCGACAGGGGGCCTCGCGGCTACACCTTC. The rearrangement links TRBV10-3 to TRBJ1-2; 10 bases are shared with TRBD1. CDR1 ENHRY and CDR2 SYGVKD come from the germline V gene. The junction had 6 bases not matched to a gene; V was cut back by 6 bases and J by 8 bases. The CDR3 runs 13 residues.

The chain is built from TRBV27 and TRBJ2-2; TRBD2 matches 9 bases. The CDR3 loop spans 18 amino acids. The V and J ends lost 1 base and 0 bases, in that order; junction bases with no gene match: 6. The germline gives CDR1 MNHEY, CDR2 SMNVEV (reference sequence). CDR3 sequence reads: CASSLWLAGLSNTGELFF. CDR3 nucleotides: TGTGCCAGCAGTTTATGGCTAGCGGGGTTATCGAACACCGGGGAGCTGTTTTTT.

This clone was detected only once. The chain uses TRBV15 and TRBJ1-3; D not resolved. Germline CDR1 LNHNV, CDR2 YYDKDF (reference sequence). V was trimmed by 3 bases and J by 0 bases, leaving 9 bases between them. This CDR3 is 15 amino acids long. CDR3 coding DNA: TGTGCCACCAGCAGTGGTCCAGACTCTGGAAACACCATATATTTT. Encoded protein: CATSSGPDSGNTIYF. Combining the CDR3 with reference TRBV15 and TRBJ1-3 gives the whole variable domain DAMVIQNPRYQVTQFGKPVTLSCSQTLNHNVMYWYQQKSSQAPKLLFHYYDKDFNNEADTPDNFQSRRPNTSFCFLDIRSPGLGDTAMYLCATSSGPDSGNTIYFGEGSWLTVV.

The rearrangement joins TRBV29-1 to TRBJ2-7; 7 bases map to TRBD1. Germline V lookup: CDR1 SQVTM, CDR2 ANQGSEA. V trimming: 0 bases; J trimming: 3 bases; junction bases outside the gene matches: 8. CDR3 length: 15 amino acids. DNA for the CDR3: TGCAGCGTTGAAGACACAGGGGACGTTCGCTACGAGCAGTACTTC. Its translation: CSVEDTGDVRYEQYF.

This chain uses TRBV5-5 with TRBJ1-5; no firm D call. The CDR3 spans 13 residues. The germline V and J ends were trimmed by 0 bases and 4 bases, with 5 bases remaining between them. Per the germline V gene, CDR1 is SGHKS and CDR2 is YYEKEE (reference sequence). CDR3 sequence (DNA): TGTGCCAGCAGCTTGGTTCCGAATCAGCCCCAGCATTTT. As protein: CASSLVPNQPQHF.